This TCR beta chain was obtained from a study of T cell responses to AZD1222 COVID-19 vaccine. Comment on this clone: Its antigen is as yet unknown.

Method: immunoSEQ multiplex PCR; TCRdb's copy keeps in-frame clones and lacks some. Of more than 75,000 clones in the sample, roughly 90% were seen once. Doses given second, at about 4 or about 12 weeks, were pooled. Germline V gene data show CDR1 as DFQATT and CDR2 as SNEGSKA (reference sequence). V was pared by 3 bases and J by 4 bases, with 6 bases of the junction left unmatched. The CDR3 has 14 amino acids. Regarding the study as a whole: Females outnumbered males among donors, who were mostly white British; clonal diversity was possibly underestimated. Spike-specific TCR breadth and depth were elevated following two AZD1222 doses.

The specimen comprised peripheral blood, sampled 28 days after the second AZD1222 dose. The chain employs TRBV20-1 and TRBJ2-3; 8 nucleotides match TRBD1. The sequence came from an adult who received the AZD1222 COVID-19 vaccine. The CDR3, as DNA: TGCAGTGCTAGTTGGCAGGGGGCGTCAGATACGCAGTATTTT. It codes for CSASWQGASDTQYF.